This T cell receptor (beta chain) was sequenced for a study of cytotoxic CD8 clonotypes in ibrutinib-treated CLL. Study information: A median 12 months of treatment, range 6 to 36, preceded the collection of response samples. Regarding the study as a whole: Baseline-level clonality went beyond age-matched healthy donors and moved in step with circulating CD8+ T-cell counts.

About this clone: Its antigen is not identified.

The trim removed 1 base at V and 5 bases at J, leaving 12 bases unmatched. There are 17 residues in the CDR3. Germline V gene lookup returns CDR1 SGHKS and CDR2 YYEKEE (reference sequence). The method was immunoSEQ multiplex PCR; TCRdb's version includes in-frame clones alone and lacks a portion of them. The sample carries approximately 350,000 clones, about 61% recorded once. The TCR comes from a human donor with chronic lymphocytic leukemia. The input for sequencing was PBMCs, taken after 36 months of ibrutinib treatment. The V gene is TRBV5-5, the J gene TRBJ1-1; 9 bases match TRBD1. The CDR3 DNA sequence: TGTGCCAGCAGCTTGTCCCTTTTGCAGACAGGGGGGACTGAAGCTTTCTTT. It specifies CASSLSLLQTGGTEAFF.